This T cell receptor (beta chain) stems from a study of cytomegalovirus exposure and HLA in healthy donors. Findings and caveats of the study: Cytomegalovirus association was listed for under 200 TCR beta chains. Across HLA loci, a later analysis found differing TCR association rates, with DRB1 most and HLA-C fewest. An analysis done earlier found most TCR beta V segments productive about 87% or about 30% of the time.

PCR was performed using 60 Vbeta and 13 Jbeta primers. The repertoire was sequenced with immunoSEQ multiplex PCR; TCRdb's copy has only in-frame clones and lacks some. The sample lists about 110,000 clones; approximately 82% were seen once. Trimming pared 1 base from V and 3 bases from J, leaving 9 bases between. Germline loops: CDR1 SEHNR, CDR2 FQNEAQ (reference sequence). There are 15 residues in the CDR3. Comment on this clone: The antigen remains undetermined.

The receptor was derived from a man in his forties in good health and CMV-seropositive. Sequencing was performed on PBMCs. This chain connects TRBV7-9 to TRBJ2-2, with D perhaps matching TRBD1 (5 bases). The DNA for the CDR3 is TGTGCCAGCAGCTTAGGGCAGGGATACACCGGGGAGCTGTTTTTT. This encodes CASSLGQGYTGELFF.